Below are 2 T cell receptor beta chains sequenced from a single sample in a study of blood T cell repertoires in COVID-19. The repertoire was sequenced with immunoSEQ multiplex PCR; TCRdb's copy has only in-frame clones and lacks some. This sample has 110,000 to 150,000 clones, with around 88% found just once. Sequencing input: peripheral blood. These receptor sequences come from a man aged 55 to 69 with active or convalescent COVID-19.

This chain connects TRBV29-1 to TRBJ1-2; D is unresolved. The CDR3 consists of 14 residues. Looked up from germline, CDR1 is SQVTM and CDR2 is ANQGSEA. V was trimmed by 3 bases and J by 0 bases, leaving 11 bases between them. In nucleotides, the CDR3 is TGCAGCGTTGACCCACTCCTCACTAACTATGGCTACACCTTC. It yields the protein CSVDPLLTNYGYTF.

The CDR3 reads CASSEYRKSTAGTQYF. CDR3 DNA: TGTGCCAGCAGTGAATATAGGAAATCTACAGCAGGTACGCAGTATTTT. This chain uses TRBV25-1 with TRBJ2-3; D remains unclear. The CDR3 is 16 amino acids. Trimming shortened V by 0 bases and J by 8 bases, and 18 bases separated the two germline ends. CDR1 is MGHDK, CDR2 SYGVNS, per germline.